The source of this T cell receptor (beta chain) is a study of blood T cells in healthy people across ages. Findings and limits, study-wide: While age rose, TCR beta diversity per million T cells dropped in a roughly linear way. Bulk PBMC profiling left naive and antigen-experienced comparisons inconclusive. There were more naive CD4+ cells and higher diversity in long-lived donors than in aged donors.

J was trimmed by 3 bases and V by 2 bases; bases with no gene match: 7. The length of the CDR3 is 15 residues. The germline CDR1 and CDR2 sequences are GTSNPN and SVGIG (reference sequence). Comments on this clonotype: Its cognate antigen is unknown.

A second PCR, run for about 6 to 11 cycles, used a sample-barcoded 5' primer plus a J-beta primer mix. Tags on each cDNA molecule came from a template-switch adaptor with 12 random nucleotides. One entry per CDR3 protein, called by TCRdb with MiXCR from the 5' RACE reads. The profile shows 870,000 or so distinct CDR3 sequences, 25% to 35% of them singletons. Material for sequencing was blood. The clonotype was recovered from a woman aged 80 or older in good health. The V gene is TRBV30, the J gene TRBJ1-5, with TRBD1 matching over 7 bases. CDR3 in amino acids: CAWSRTGATNQPQHF. CDR3 DNA sequence: TGTGCCTGGAGTCGCACAGGGGCTACCAATCAGCCCCAGCATTTT.